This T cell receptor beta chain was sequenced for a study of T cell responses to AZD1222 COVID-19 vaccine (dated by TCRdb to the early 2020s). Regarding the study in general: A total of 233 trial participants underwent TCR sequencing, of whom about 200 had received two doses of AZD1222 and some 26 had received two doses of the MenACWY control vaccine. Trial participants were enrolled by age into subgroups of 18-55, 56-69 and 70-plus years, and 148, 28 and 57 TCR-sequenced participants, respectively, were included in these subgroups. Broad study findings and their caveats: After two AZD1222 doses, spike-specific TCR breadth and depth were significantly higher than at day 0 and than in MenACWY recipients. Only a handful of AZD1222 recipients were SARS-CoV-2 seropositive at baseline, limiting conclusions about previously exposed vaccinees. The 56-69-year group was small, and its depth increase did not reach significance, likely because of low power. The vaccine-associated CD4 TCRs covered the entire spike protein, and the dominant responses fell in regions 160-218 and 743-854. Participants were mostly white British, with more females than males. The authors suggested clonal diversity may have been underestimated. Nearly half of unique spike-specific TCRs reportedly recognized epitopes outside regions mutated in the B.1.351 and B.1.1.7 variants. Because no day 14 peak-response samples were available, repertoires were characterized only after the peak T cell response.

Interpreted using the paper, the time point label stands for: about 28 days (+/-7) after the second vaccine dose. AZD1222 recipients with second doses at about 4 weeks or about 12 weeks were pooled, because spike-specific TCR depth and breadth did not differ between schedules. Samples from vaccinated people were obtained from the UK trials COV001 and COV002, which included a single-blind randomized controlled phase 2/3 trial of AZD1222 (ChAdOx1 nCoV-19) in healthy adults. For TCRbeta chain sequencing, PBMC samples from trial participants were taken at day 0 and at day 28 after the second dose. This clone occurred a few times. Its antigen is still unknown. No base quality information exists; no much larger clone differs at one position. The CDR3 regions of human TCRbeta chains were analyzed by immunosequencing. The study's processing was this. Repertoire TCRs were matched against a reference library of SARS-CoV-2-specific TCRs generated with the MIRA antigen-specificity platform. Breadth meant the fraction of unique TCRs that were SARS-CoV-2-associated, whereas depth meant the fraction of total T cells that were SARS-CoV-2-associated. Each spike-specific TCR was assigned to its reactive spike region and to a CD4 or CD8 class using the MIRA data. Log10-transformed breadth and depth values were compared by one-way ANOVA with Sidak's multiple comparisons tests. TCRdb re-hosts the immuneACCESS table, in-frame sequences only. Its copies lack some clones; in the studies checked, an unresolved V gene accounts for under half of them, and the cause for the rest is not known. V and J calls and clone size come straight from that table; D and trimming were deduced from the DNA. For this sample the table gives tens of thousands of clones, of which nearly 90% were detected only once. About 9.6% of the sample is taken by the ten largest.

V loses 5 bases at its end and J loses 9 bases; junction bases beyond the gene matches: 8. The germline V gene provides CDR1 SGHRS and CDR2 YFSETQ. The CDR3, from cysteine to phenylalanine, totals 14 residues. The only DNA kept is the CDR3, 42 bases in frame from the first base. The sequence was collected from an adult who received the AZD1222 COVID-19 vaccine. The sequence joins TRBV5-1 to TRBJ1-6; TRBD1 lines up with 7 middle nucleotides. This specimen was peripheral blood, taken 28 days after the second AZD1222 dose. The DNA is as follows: TGCGCCAGCAGTTCCGGGACAGCCGGTTCACCCCTCCACTTT. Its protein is CASSSGTAGSPLHF.